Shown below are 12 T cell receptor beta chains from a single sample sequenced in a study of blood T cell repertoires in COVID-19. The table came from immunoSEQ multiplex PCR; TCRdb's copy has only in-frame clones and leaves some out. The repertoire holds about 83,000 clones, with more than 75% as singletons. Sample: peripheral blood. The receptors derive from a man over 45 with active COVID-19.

The CDR3 DNA is TGTGCCAGCTCACCGGGACAGGGACTCACAGATACGCAGTATTTT. Its translation: CASSPGQGLTDTQYF. The rearrangement uses TRBV18 and TRBJ2-3; TRBD1 matches 9 bases. The J segment lost 2 bases and the V segment lost 3 bases, leaving 3 bases of the junction unmatched. The germline V gene encodes CDR1 KGHSH and CDR2 LQKENI. The CDR3 consists of 15 residues.

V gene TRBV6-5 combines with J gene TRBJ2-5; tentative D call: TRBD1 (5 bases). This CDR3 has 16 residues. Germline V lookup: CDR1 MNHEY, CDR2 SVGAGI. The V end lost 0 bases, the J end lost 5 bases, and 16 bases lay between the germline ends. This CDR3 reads CASSYSFVPGQETQYF. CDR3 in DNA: TGTGCCAGCAGTTACTCGTTTGTCCCAGGGCAGGAGACCCAGTACTTC.

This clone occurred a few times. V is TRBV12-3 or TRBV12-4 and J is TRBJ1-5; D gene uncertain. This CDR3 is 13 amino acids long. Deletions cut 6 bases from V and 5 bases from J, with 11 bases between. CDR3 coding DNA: TGTGCCAGCAGCCCCGGGAGGTATCAGCCCCAGCATTTT. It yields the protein CASSPGRYQPQHF.

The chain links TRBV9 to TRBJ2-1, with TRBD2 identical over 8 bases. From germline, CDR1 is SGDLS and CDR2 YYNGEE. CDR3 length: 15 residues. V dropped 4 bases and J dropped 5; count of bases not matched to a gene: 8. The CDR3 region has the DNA TGTGCCAGCAGCCCGACTCCGCGGGGGGACAATGAGCAGTTCTTC. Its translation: CASSPTPRGDNEQFF.

CDR3 sequence reads: CASSPGQGLPHNEQFF. The CDR3 DNA follows: TGTGCCAGCAGCCCCGGACAGGGTTTACCCCACAATGAGCAGTTCTTC. This sequence joins TRBV7-3 and TRBJ2-1, with 8 bases fitting TRBD1. Germline CDR1 is SGHTA and CDR2 is FQGTGA. With V trimmed by 5 bases and J by 5 bases, 11 bases remained unmatched. This CDR3 has 16 residues. The whole variable domain, remainder taken from reference TRBV7-3 and TRBJ2-1, is GAGVSQTPSNKVTEKGKYVELRCDPISGHTALYWYRQSLGQGPEFLIYFQGTGAADDSGLPNDRFFAVRPEGSVSTLKIQRTERGDSAVYLCASSPGQGLPHNEQFFGPGTRLTVL.

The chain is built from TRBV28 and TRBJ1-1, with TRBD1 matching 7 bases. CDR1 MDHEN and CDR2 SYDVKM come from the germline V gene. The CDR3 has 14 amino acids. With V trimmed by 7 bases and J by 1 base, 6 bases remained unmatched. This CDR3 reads CASTLGTANTEAFF. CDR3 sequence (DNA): TGTGCCAGCACCCTTGGGACAGCGAACACTGAAGCTTTCTTT.

CDR3 bases: TGTGCCAGCAGCGTAGGTTTGGAAGCAGGTACGCAGTATTTT. Residues: CASSVGLEAGTQYF. The chain links TRBV9 to TRBJ2-3; D call uncertain. CDR3 length: 14 residues. Germline assignment: CDR1 SGDLS and CDR2 YYNGEE. V was trimmed by 0 bases and J by 8 bases, leaving 13 bases between them.

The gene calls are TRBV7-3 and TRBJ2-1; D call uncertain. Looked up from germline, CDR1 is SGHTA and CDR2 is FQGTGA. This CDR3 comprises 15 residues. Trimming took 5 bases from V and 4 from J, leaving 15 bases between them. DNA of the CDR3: TGTGCCAGCAGCATATCGAGCTCCCTGTACAATGAGCAGTTCTTC. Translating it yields CASSISSSLYNEQFF.

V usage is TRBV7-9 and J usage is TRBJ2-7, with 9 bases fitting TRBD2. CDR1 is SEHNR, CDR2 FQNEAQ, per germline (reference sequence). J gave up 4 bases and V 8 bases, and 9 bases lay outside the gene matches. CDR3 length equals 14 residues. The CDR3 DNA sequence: TGTGCCAGCGGCGGGAGGGCCAAAGTTTACGAGCAGTACTTC. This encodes CASGGRAKVYEQYF.

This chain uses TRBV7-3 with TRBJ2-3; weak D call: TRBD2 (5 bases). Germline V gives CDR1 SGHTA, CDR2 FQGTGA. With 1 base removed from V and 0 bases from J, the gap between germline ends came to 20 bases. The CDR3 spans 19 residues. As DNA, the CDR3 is TGTGCCAGCAGCTTAAGGCGGGCGGGCCGGGGTGATAGCACAGATACGCAGTATTTT. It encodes CASSLRRAGRGDSTDTQYF. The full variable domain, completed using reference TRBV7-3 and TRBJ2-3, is GAGVSQTPSNKVTEKGKYVELRCDPISGHTALYWYRQSLGQGPEFLIYFQGTGAADDSGLPNDRFFAVRPEGSVSTLKIQRTERGDSAVYLCASSLRRAGRGDSTDTQYFGPGTRLTVL.

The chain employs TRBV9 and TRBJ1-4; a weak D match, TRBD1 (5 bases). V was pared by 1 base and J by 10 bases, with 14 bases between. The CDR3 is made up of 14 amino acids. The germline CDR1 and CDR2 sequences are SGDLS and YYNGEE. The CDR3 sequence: CASSVRGLGGKLFF. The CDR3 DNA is TGTGCCAGCAGCGTACGGGGGTTAGGTGGAAAACTGTTTTTT.

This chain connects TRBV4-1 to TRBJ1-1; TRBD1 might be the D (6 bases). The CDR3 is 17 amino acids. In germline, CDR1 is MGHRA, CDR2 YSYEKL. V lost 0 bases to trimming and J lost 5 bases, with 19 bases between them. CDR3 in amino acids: CASSQEVRYRVRTEAFF. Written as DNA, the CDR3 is TGCGCCAGCAGCCAAGAGGTTCGGTACAGGGTAAGGACTGAAGCTTTCTTT.